A selection of T cell receptor beta chains follows, all from one sample in a study of shared clonotypes between healthy human individuals. Libraries were prepared by immunoSEQ multiplex PCR; TCRdb keeps only in-frame clonotypes and omits some of them. The table shows 100,000 to 120,000 clones, with around 71% occurring only once. Sequencing input: memory CD8+ T cells sorted from blood. The receptors derive from a woman younger than 45 in good health. Both conserved end residues are part of each CDR3. Fields, in order: V gene, J gene, CDR3 protein.

>TRBV6-5|TRBJ2-1
CASSPGGSDEQFF
>TRBV7-7|TRBJ2-1
CASSLSGPNEQFF
>TRBV28|TRBJ1-2
CASSPISTGSYGYTF
>TRBV6-1|TRBJ2-3
CASSEGLAGGDTQYF
>TRBV25-1|TRBJ2-1
CASSLRPSGRSDEQFF
>TRBV28|TRBJ2-3
CASSPLAVASTDTQYF
>TRBV5-4|TRBJ1-1
CASSLGTATEAFF
>TRBV2|TRBJ1-5
CASSADTNQPQHF
>TRBV6-4|TRBJ2-1
CASSVEAGGLNEQFF
>TRBV7-9|TRBJ2-1
CASSSAGVYSYNEQFF
>TRBV11-2|TRBJ2-7
CASSFFGRRHEQYF
>TRBV25-1|TRBJ1-5
CASSGRGLNQPQHF
>TRBV4-1|TRBJ2-5
CASSQRRGSGETQYF
>TRBV5-1|TRBJ1-2
CATYLGTYYGYTF
>TRBV7-9|TRBJ2-1
CASSSGQGRSNEQFF
>TRBV5-8|TRBJ1-4
CASSLGGVSNEKLFF
>TRBV29-1|TRBJ1-1
CSVETRDRDTEAFF
>TRBV2|TRBJ2-1
CASSPITSGSSHGQFF
>TRBV2|TRBJ2-3
CASTEGGEDDTQYF
>TRBV9|TRBJ2-7
CASSPRLAGDHEQYF
>TRBV10-2|TRBJ2-7
CASSSGVGHEQYF
>TRBV7-8|NA
CASSLLEGPYEQYF
>TRBV10-3|TRBJ2-7
CAISEVASGTEQYF
>TRBV28|TRBJ2-7
CASRSGQDPTEQYF
>TRBV29-1|TRBJ2-7
CSVRKGSSYEQYF
>TRBV6-1|TRBJ1-2
CASSAGTGDGYTF
>TRBV13|TRBJ2-1
CASSLEGDSYNEQFF
>TRBV5-8|TRBJ2-7
CASSWAGPRELYYEQYF
>TRBV25-1|TRBJ2-1
CASSASPTSGPHNEQFF
>TRBV9|TRBJ2-7
CASSPARSGYEQYF
>TRBV5-4|TRBJ2-5
CASSYSPLGNQETQYF
>TRBV7-9|TRBJ2-3
CASSSRGTSSTDTQYF
>TRBV7-2|TRBJ2-2
CASSTQGLAGELFF
>TRBV28|TRBJ1-4
CASSSGQPGGEKLFF
>TRBV7-9|NA
CASSPLESGPHYEQYF
>TRBV19|TRBJ2-1
CATRAGGRYNEQFF
>TRBV6-4|TRBJ2-3
CASSGTSATDTQYF
>TRBV19|TRBJ2-3
CASSIEAGVSSTDTQYF
>TRBV9|TRBJ2-1
CASSVAWRDDSYNEQFF
>TRBV5-7|TRBJ2-7
CASSYRLLGDKVYEQYF
>TRBV6-4|TRBJ1-1
CASSIGENTEAFF
>TRBV11-2|TRBJ1-1
CASSSPRGSTEAFF
>TRBV25-1|TRBJ2-6
CASSVTGPNVLTF
>TRBV12-1|NA
CASSGRPCSYEQYF
>TRBV4-1|TRBJ2-1
CASSYVDSTLSYNEQFF
>TRBV7-8|TRBJ1-3
CASSLVGGTSGNTIYF
>TRBV4-2|TRBJ1-4
CASSQDTGQGYEKLFF
>TRBV5-6|TRBJ2-5
CASSLRDTKTQYF
>TRBV5-6|TRBJ1-1
CASSFQRNQGEAFF
>TRBV27|TRBJ2-1
CASSVGTSGNNEQFF
>TRBV6-1|TRBJ2-3
CASSALSGADTQYF
>TRBV19|TRBJ1-5
CASSIWVGQPQHF
>TRBV6-1|NA
CASSGLAGTSYEQYF
>TRBV6-4|TRBJ2-1
CASSETTTSYNEQFF
>TRBV5-1|TRBJ1-2
CASNPLWGSNYGYTF
>TRBV27|TRBJ1-1
CASSLSAGGYTEAFF
>TRBV19|TRBJ2-3
CASNPHRDGIDTQYF
>TRBV28|TRBJ2-7
CASSFQRLAASYEQYF